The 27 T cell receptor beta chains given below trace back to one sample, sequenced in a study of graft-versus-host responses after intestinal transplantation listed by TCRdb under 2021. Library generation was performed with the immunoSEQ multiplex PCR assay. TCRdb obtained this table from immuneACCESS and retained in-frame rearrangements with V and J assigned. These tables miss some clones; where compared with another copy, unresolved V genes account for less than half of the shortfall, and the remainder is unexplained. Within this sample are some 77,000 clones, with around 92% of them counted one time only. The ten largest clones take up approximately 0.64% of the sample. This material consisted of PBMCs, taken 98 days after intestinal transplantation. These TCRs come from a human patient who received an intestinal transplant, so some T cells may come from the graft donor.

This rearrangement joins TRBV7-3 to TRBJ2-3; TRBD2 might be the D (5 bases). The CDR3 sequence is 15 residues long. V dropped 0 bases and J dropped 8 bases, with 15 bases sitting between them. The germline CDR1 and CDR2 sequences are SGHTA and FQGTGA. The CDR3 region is CASSLTSGWGVTQYF. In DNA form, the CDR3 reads TGTGCCAGCAGCTTAACAAGTGGATGGGGAGTTACGCAGTATTTT.

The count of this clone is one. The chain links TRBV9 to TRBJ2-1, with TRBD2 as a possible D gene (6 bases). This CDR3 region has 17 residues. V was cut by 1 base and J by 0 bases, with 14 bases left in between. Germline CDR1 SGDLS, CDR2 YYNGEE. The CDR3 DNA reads TGTGCCAGCAGCGTAAGGGTAGCGGTGAGCTCCTACAATGAGCAGTTCTTC. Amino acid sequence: CASSVRVAVSSYNEQFF.

CDR3 nucleotides: TGTGCCAGCAGCTTAGGGGTACTAGCGGGATCGGGCAATGAGCAGTTCTTC. It encodes CASSLGVLAGSGNEQFF. This chain uses TRBV7-9 with TRBJ2-1; 10 positions match TRBD2. Germline V gives CDR1 SEHNR, CDR2 FQNEAQ (reference sequence). Trimming cost V 1 base and J 6 bases; bases outside gene matches: 9. CDR3 length: 17 amino acids.

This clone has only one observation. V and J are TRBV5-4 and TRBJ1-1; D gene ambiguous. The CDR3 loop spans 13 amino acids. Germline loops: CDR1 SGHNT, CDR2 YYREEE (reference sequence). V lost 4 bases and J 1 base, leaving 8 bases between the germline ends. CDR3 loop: CASSGTRNTEAFF. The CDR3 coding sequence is TGTGCCAGCAGCGGAACAAGGAACACTGAAGCTTTCTTT.

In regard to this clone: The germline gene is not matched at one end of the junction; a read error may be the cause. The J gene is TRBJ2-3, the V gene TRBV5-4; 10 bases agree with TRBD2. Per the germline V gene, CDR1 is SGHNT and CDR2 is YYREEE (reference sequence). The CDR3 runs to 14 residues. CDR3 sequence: CASSLELAGHTQYF. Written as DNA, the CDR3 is TGTGCCAGCAGCTTGGAACTAGCGGGACATACGCAATATTTT.

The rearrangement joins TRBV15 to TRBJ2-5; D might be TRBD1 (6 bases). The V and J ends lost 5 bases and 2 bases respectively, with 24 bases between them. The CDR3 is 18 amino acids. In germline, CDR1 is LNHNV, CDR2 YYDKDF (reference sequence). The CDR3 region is CATSPPTGIRLGQETQYF. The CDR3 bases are TGTGCCACCAGCCCTCCCACAGGGATAAGATTGGGTCAAGAGACCCAGTACTTC.

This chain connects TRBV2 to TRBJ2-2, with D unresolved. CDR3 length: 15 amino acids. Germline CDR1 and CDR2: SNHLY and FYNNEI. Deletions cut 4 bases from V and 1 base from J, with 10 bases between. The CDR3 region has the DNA TGTGCCAGCAGTGTGAGCGAGCTGAACACCGGGGAGCTGTTTTTT. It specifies CASSVSELNTGELFF.

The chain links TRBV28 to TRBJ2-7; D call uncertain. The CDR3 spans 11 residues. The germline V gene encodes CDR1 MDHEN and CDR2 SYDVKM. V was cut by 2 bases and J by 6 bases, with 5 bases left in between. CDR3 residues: CASSLQLEQYF. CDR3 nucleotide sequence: TGTGCCAGCAGTTTACAGCTCGAGCAGTACTTC.

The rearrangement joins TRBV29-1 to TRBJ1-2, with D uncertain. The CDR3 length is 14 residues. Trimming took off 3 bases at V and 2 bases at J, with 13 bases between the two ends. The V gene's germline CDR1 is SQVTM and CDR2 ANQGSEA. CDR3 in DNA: TGCAGCGTTGATAGAACAGCCACAAACTATGGCTACACCTTC. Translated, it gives CSVDRTATNYGYTF. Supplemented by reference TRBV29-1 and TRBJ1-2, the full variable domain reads SAVISQKPSRDICQRGTSLTIQCQVDSQVTMMFWYRQQPGQSLTLIATANQGSEATYESGFVIDKFPISRPNLTFSTLTVSNMSPEDSSIYLCSVDRTATNYGYTFGSGTRLTVV.

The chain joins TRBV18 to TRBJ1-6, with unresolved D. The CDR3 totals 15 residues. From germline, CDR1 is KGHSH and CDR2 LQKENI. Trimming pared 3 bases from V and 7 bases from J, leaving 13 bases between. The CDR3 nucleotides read TGTGCCAGCTCACCTCATTCAAGACGAAATTCACCCCTCCACTTT. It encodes CASSPHSRRNSPLHF.

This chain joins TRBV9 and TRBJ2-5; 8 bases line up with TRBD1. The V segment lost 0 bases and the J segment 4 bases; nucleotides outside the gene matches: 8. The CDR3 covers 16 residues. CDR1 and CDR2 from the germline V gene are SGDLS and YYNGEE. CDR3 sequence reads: CASSVGDRGRRETQYF. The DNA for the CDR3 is TGTGCCAGCAGCGTAGGAGACAGGGGAAGGAGAGAGACCCAGTACTTC.

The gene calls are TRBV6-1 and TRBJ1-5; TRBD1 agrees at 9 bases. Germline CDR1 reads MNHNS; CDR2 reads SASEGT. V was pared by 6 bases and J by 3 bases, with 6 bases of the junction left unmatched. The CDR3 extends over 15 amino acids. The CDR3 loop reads CASRRTGAVNQPQHF. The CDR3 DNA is TGTGCCAGCAGACGGACAGGGGCCGTCAATCAGCCCCAGCATTTT.

CDR3 bases: TGCGCCAGCAGCTTGATAAGCTACAATGAGCAGTTCTTC. Translating gives CASSLISYNEQFF. This chain joins TRBV5-1 and TRBJ2-1, with no clear D. The CDR3 extends over 13 amino acids. Trimming stripped 1 base from V and 3 bases from J, with 5 bases between. The germline V gene encodes CDR1 SGHRS and CDR2 YFSETQ.

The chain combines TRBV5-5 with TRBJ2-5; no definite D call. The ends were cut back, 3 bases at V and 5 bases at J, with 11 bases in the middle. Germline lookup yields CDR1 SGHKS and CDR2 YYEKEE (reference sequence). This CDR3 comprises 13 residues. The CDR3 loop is CASSSGSLETQYF. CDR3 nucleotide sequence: TGTGCCAGCAGCTCCGGGTCCTTGGAGACCCAGTACTTC.

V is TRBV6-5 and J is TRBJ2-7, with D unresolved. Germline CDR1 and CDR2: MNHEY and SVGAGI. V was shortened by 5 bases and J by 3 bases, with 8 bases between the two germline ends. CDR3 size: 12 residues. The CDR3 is CASSPRDYEQYF. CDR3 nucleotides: TGTGCCAGCAGTCCCCGAGACTACGAGCAGTACTTC.

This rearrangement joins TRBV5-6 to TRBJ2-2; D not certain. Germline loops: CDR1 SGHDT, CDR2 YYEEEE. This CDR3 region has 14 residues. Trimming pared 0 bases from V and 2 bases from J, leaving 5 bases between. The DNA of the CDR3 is TGTGCCAGCAGCTTGGGCACTAACACCGGGGAGCTGTTTTTT. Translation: CASSLGTNTGELFF.

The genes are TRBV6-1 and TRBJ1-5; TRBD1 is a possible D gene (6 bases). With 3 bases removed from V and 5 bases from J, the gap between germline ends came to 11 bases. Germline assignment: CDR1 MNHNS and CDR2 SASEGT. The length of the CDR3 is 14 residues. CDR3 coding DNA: TGTGCCAGCAGTGAGTGGGGGCAAGATCAGCCCCAGCATTTT. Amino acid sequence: CASSEWGQDQPQHF.

CDR3 sequence reads: CASGLEGASGNTIYF. The CDR3 DNA sequence: TGTGCCAGCGGACTGGAGGGAGCCTCTGGAAACACCATATATTTT. V is TRBV2 and J is TRBJ1-3; D gene uncertain. Per germline, CDR1 SNHLY and CDR2 FYNNEI. The CDR3 is 15 residues long. Trimming pared 8 bases from V and 0 bases from J, leaving 14 bases between.

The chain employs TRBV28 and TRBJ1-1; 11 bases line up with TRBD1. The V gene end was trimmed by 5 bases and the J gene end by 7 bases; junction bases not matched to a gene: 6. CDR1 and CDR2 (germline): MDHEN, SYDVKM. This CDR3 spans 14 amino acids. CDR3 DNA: TGTGCCAGCAGTCCCGGGACAGGGGGATTTGAAGCTTTCTTT. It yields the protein CASSPGTGGFEAFF.

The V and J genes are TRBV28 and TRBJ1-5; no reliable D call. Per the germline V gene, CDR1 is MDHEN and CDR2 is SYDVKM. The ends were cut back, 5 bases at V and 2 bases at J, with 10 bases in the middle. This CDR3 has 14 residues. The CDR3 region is CASSSRGRNQPQHF. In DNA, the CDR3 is TGTGCCAGCAGTAGTCGAGGGCGCAATCAGCCCCAGCATTTT.

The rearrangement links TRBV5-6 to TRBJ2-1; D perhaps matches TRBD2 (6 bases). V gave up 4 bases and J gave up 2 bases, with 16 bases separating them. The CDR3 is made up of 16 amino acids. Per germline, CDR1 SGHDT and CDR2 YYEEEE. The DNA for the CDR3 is TGTGCCAGCAGCCTGGGGACTTACCAAACCTACAATGAGCAGTTCTTC. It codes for CASSLGTYQTYNEQFF.

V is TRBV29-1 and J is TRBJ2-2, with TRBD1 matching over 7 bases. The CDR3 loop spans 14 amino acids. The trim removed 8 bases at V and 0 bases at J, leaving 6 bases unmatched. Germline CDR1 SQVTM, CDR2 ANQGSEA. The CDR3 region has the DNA TGCAGCCCTGGACAGGAGGCGAACACCGGGGAGCTGTTTTTT. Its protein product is CSPGQEANTGELFF.

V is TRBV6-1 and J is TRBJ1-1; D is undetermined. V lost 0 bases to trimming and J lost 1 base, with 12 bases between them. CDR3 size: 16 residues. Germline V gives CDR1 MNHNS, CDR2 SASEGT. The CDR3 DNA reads TGTGCCAGCAGTGAAGCCCTCTTGCTCCAGAACACTGAAGCTTTCTTT. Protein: CASSEALLLQNTEAFF.

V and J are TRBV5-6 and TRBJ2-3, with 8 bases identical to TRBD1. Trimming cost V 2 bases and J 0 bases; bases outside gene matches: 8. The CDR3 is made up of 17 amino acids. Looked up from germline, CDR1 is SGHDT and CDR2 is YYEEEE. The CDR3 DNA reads TGTGCCAGCAGCTTCCCAGGGGGCGCGGCTAGCACAGATACGCAGTATTTT. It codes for CASSFPGGAASTDTQYF.

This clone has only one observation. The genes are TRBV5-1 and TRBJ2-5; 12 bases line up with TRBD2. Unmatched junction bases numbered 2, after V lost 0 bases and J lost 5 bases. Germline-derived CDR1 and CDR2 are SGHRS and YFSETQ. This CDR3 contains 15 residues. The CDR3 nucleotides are TGCGCCAGCAGCTTGGACCTAGCGGGAGGGGAGACCCAGTACTTC. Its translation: CASSLDLAGGETQYF.

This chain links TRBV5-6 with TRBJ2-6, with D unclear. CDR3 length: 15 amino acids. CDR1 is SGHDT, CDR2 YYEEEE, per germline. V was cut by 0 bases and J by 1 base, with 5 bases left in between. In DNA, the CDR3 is TGTGCCAGCAGCTTGGAGGGATCTGGGGCCAACGTCCTGACTTTC. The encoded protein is CASSLEGSGANVLTF.

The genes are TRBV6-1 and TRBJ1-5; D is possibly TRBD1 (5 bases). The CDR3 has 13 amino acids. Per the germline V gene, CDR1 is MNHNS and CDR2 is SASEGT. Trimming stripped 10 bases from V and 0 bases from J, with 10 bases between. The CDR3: CAIQGISNQPQHF. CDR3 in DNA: TGTGCCATCCAGGGAATTAGCAATCAGCCCCAGCATTTT.